These 26 T cell receptor beta chains were sequenced from one sample in a study of OX40 agonist ivuxolimab in advanced cancers. Method: immunoSEQ multiplex PCR; TCRdb's copy keeps in-frame clones and lacks some. The table has about 32,000 clones, approximately 90% seen once; the top ten hold around 33%. This material consisted of CD4+ or CD8+ T cells sorted from blood, taken in a trial of the OX40 agonist ivuxolimab. All receptors derive from an adult with an advanced solid tumor such as melanoma, head and neck, liver or kidney cancer.

The chain is built from TRBV7-9 and TRBJ1-1; possible D gene TRBD1, 6 bases. This CDR3 comprises 16 residues. The germline gives CDR1 SEHNR, CDR2 FQNEAQ (reference sequence). With 6 bases removed from V and 0 bases from J, the gap between germline ends came to 17 bases. The CDR3 DNA sequence: TGTGCCAGCAGACTACCGGGACACTTGGTGAACACTGAAGCTTTCTTT. Protein product: CASRLPGHLVNTEAFF.

This clone qualifies as medium-sized (0.01 to 0.1%). The rearrangement uses TRBV19 and TRBJ2-2, with a tentative D call TRBD1 (6 bases). The CDR3 totals 14 residues. CDR1 and CDR2 from the germline V gene are LNHDA and SQIVND (reference sequence). The V and J ends lost 3 bases and 4 bases respectively, with 9 bases between them. CDR3 sequence reads: CASSIGRGTGELFF. As DNA, the CDR3 is TGTGCCAGTAGTATTGGCAGGGGCACCGGGGAGCTGTTTTTT.

The rearrangement uses TRBV7-8 and TRBJ2-2, with a weak D call TRBD1 (7 bases). Looked up from germline, CDR1 is SGHVS and CDR2 is FQNEAQ. The CDR3 loop spans 16 amino acids. Trimming pared 8 bases from V and 5 bases from J, leaving 21 bases between. As DNA, the CDR3 is TGTGCCAGCTTCGGGGGTGAGGGGGCCAAGACCGGGGAGCTGTTTTTT. This encodes CASFGGEGAKTGELFF.

V and J are TRBV11-2 and TRBJ2-7; TRBD1 aligns across 7 bases. With 5 bases clipped from V and 5 bases from J, the junction kept 12 bases outside the gene matches. Germline CDR1 SGHAT, CDR2 FQNNGV. The CDR3 covers 15 residues. CDR3 DNA: TGTGCCAGCAGCAGACCGGGACAGAACACCCACGAGCAGTACTTC. Amino acids: CASSRPGQNTHEQYF.

The chain is built from TRBV7-3 and TRBJ2-1; tentative D call: TRBD2 (6 bases). Between the trimmed V and J ends, which lost 3 bases and 4 bases, there was a span of 7 bases. CDR1 and CDR2 (germline): SGHTA, FQGTGA. This CDR3 contains 13 residues. As DNA, the CDR3 is TGTGCCAGCAGCTTGGGACTTTACAATGAGCAGTTCTTC. This gives the protein CASSLGLYNEQFF.

The J gene is TRBJ2-1, the V gene TRBV7-3; TRBD2 agrees at 11 bases. V lost 8 bases and J lost 2; bases outside the gene matches: 5. The CDR3 covers 15 residues. Germline CDR1 SGHTA, CDR2 FQGTGA. The CDR3 DNA reads as TGTGCCAGCCCTGGACTAGCGGGTACCTACAATGAGCAGTTCTTC. Amino acids: CASPGLAGTYNEQFF.

The CDR3 nucleotides read TGTGCCAGCAGCCCCAGGGACAGGGGTTGGACTAATGAAAAACTGTTTTTT. This encodes CASSPRDRGWTNEKLFF. The gene calls are TRBV7-6 and TRBJ1-4, with TRBD1 matching 10 bases. CDR3 length equals 17 residues. V shed 5 bases and J 2 bases; nucleotides not matched to a gene: 8. The germline gives CDR1 SGHVS, CDR2 FNYEAQ.

The chain combines TRBV28 with TRBJ2-5; D gene uncertain. Deletions cut 6 bases from V and 2 bases from J, with 13 bases between. Per germline, CDR1 MDHEN and CDR2 SYDVKM. The CDR3 totals 14 residues. The CDR3 here is CASSPESWQETQYF. The CDR3 coding sequence is TGTGCCAGCAGCCCAGAATCCTGGCAAGAGACCCAGTACTTC. Using reference TRBV28 and TRBJ2-5 for the parts outside the CDR3, the full variable domain is DVKVTQSSRYLVKRTGEKVFLECVQDMDHENMFWYRQDPGLGLRLIYFSYDVKMKEKGDIPEGYSVSREKKERFSLILESASTNQTSMYLCASSPESWQETQYFGPGTRLLVL.

This chain joins TRBV27 and TRBJ2-1, with a possible D match to TRBD2 (6 bases). Trimming stripped 0 bases from V and 6 bases from J, with 9 bases between. Germline CDR1 MNHEY, CDR2 SMNVEV (reference sequence). This CDR3 region has 14 residues. CDR3 nucleotides: TGTGCCAGCAGTTTATCACGGAGGGGCAATGAGCAGTTCTTC. Translated, it gives CASSLSRRGNEQFF.

The chain employs TRBV10-3 and TRBJ2-1; 8 bases map to TRBD1. This CDR3 comprises 12 residues. The junction had 2 bases not matched to a gene; V was cut back by 7 bases and J by 6 bases. Germline loops: CDR1 ENHRY, CDR2 SYGVKD. The CDR3 loop is CAITGQGNEQFF. The CDR3 DNA follows: TGTGCCATCACCGGACAGGGCAATGAGCAGTTCTTC.

This chain connects TRBV6-5 to TRBJ1-2, with unresolved D. The CDR3 runs 16 residues. CDR1 is MNHEY and CDR2 is SVGAGI in the germline V gene. The V gene lost 1 base and the J gene lost 6 bases, with 18 bases spanning the gap. The CDR3 DNA follows: TGTGCCAGCAGTTACTTGGTAGGCAGGCCTGAGGATGGCTACACCTTC. This sequence encodes CASSYLVGRPEDGYTF.

This clone has a single count. The chain carries TRBV9 and TRBJ1-2; 12 bases fit TRBD1. CDR1 is SGDLS and CDR2 is YYNGEE in the germline V gene. V was pared by 3 bases and J by 8 bases, with 11 bases of the junction left unmatched. The CDR3 has 16 residues. The chain's CDR3 is CASSENSGQGARGYTF. The DNA for the CDR3 is TGTGCCAGCAGCGAAAATTCGGGACAGGGGGCGCGGGGCTACACCTTC.

The V call is TRBV12-5, the J call TRBJ2-3; 7 nucleotides line up with TRBD2. The CDR3 totals 15 residues. Germline V CDR1 and CDR2: LGHNT, FRNRAP. Unmatched junction bases numbered 7, after V lost 7 bases and J lost 0 bases. CDR3 DNA sequence: TGTGCTAGTGCTGGCGGGAGAACTAGCACAGATACGCAGTATTTT. Translation gives CASAGGRTSTDTQYF. The whole variable domain, remainder taken from reference TRBV12-5 and TRBJ2-3, is DARVTQTPRHKVTEMGQEVTMRCQPILGHNTVFWYRQTMMQGLELLAYFRNRAPLDDSGMPKDRFSAEMPDATLATLKIQPSEPRDSAVYFCASAGGRTSTDTQYFGPGTRLTVL.

About this clone: One junction end disagrees with the germline gene, perhaps due to a read error. This chain links TRBV10-1 with TRBJ2-3; D possibly corresponds to TRBD1 (6 bases). The length of the CDR3 is 15 residues. In germline, CDR1 is WNHNN, CDR2 SYGVQD (reference sequence). The CDR3: CASSEFRGFTDTQYF. The CDR3 DNA reads as TGCGCCAGCAGCGAGTTCAGGGGTTTCACAGATACGCAGTATTTT.

The chain recombines TRBV29-1 with TRBJ2-2; tentatively, D is TRBD1 or TRBD2 (6 bases each). The CDR3 length is 16 residues. Trimming left V 4 bases short and J 5 bases short, with 20 bases between. Germline assignment: CDR1 SQVTM and CDR2 ANQGSEA. CDR3: CSVALGAAGGTGELFF. The CDR3 nucleotides read TGCAGCGTTGCGTTGGGGGCAGCCGGAGGGACCGGGGAGCTGTTTTTT.

The chain has TRBV4-1 and TRBJ1-2, with D perhaps matching TRBD1 (5 bases). CDR1 and CDR2 from the germline V gene are MGHRA and YSYEKL. The V gene lost 0 bases and the J gene lost 4 bases, with 12 bases spanning the gap. The length of the CDR3 is 15 residues. The CDR3 is CASSQDWGMGYGYTF. CDR3 bases: TGCGCCAGCAGCCAAGATTGGGGGATGGGCTATGGCTACACCTTC.

CDR3 loop: CAWSPGNTQYF. Written as DNA, the CDR3 is TGTGCCTGGAGTCCTGGAAATACGCAGTATTTT. This sequence joins TRBV30 and TRBJ2-3; D unclear. Germline V gene lookup returns CDR1 GTSNPN and CDR2 SVGIG (reference sequence). V dropped 2 bases and J dropped 7 bases, with 7 bases sitting between them. The CDR3 extends over 11 amino acids.

V usage is TRBV7-8 and J usage is TRBJ1-4; D is possibly TRBD1 (5 bases). Trimming took off 5 bases at V and 8 bases at J, with 18 bases between the two ends. Germline loops: CDR1 SGHVS, CDR2 FQNEAQ. This CDR3 spans 15 amino acids. CDR3 sequence reads: CASSPYQGGKEKLFF. The DNA for the CDR3 is TGTGCCAGCAGCCCGTACCAGGGAGGGAAGGAAAAACTGTTTTTT.

With respect to this clone: The junction shows a germline mismatch at one end, possibly a read error. The rearrangement links TRBV11-2 to TRBJ1-2, with unresolved D. Germline-derived CDR1 and CDR2 are SGHAT and FQNNGV. The CDR3 extends over 13 amino acids. CDR3 in amino acids: CAGSLGRASGYTF. In DNA form, the CDR3 reads TGTGCCGGCAGCTTAGGCAGAGCTTCCGGCTACACCTTC. Using reference TRBV11-2 and TRBJ1-2 for the parts outside the CDR3, the full variable domain is EAGVAQSPRYKIIEKRQSVAFWCNPISGHATLYWYQQILGQGPKLLIQFQNNGVVDDSQLPKDRFSAERLKGVDSTLKIQPAKLEDSAVYLCAGSLGRASGYTFGSGTRLTVV.

The chain links TRBV27 to TRBJ2-7, with D maybe TRBD2 (6 bases). Germline-derived CDR1 and CDR2 are MNHEY and SMNVEV (reference sequence). The CDR3 loop spans 15 amino acids. V was cut by 8 bases and J by 3 bases, with 20 bases left in between. The CDR3 DNA is TGTGCCAGCCTCCCGGTGGGGGGATCCGTCTACGAGCAGTACTTC. Protein product: CASLPVGGSVYEQYF.

The chain has TRBV7-6 and TRBJ1-2, with D hard to call. The V and J ends lost 1 base and 4 bases respectively, with 7 bases between them. CDR1 is SGHVS, CDR2 FNYEAQ, per germline. This CDR3 region has 13 residues. CDR3 residues: CASSLGAVYGYTF. In DNA form, the CDR3 reads TGTGCCAGCAGCTTAGGGGCAGTCTATGGCTACACCTTC.

The gene calls are TRBV25-1 and TRBJ2-1; 7 bases are shared with TRBD2. Germline V gene sequence: CDR1 MGHDK, CDR2 SYGVNS. V was clipped by 4 bases and J by 4 bases; unmatched bases: 1. The CDR3 sequence is 13 residues long. CDR3 coding DNA: TGTGCCAGCAGTGGGGGACTATACAATGAGCAGTTCTTC. Encoded protein: CASSGGLYNEQFF.

This chain links TRBV11-2 with TRBJ1-1; D is uncertain. The CDR3 is 14 amino acids. Trimming left V 3 bases short and J 1 base short, with 9 bases between. Looked up from germline, CDR1 is SGHAT and CDR2 is FQNNGV. This CDR3 is CASSFRLKNTEAFF. For the CDR3, the DNA is TGTGCCAGCAGCTTTCGACTGAAGAACACTGAAGCTTTCTTT.

The chain is built from TRBV7-9 and TRBJ1-4; D call uncertain. The CDR3 loop spans 13 amino acids. CDR1 and CDR2 from the germline V gene are SEHNR and FQNEAQ (reference sequence). V lost 2 bases to trimming and J lost 13 bases, with 14 bases between them. The CDR3 nucleotides are TGTGCCAGCAGCTTAACGAGCGATGTAGGACTGTTTTTT. Protein sequence: CASSLTSDVGLFF.

This chain links TRBV7-3 with TRBJ2-5; 9 positions agree with TRBD2. Germline V gene lookup returns CDR1 SGHTA and CDR2 FQGTGA. CDR3 size: 16 residues. The V and J ends lost 2 bases and 2 bases, in that order; junction bases with no gene match: 6. CDR3 nucleotide sequence: TGTGCCAGCAGCTTACAGGGTAGCGGGGGACAAGAGACCCAGTACTTC. Protein sequence: CASSLQGSGGQETQYF.

V is TRBV29-1 and J is TRBJ2-1, with 7 bases that match TRBD1. Trimming took 3 bases from V and 7 from J; bases not matched to a gene: 6. Germline CDR1 reads SQVTM; CDR2 reads ANQGSEA. This CDR3 has 13 amino acids. As DNA, the CDR3 is TGCAGCGTTGACGGCGAGGGGGCGAATGAGCAGTTCTTC. Translation gives CSVDGEGANEQFF.